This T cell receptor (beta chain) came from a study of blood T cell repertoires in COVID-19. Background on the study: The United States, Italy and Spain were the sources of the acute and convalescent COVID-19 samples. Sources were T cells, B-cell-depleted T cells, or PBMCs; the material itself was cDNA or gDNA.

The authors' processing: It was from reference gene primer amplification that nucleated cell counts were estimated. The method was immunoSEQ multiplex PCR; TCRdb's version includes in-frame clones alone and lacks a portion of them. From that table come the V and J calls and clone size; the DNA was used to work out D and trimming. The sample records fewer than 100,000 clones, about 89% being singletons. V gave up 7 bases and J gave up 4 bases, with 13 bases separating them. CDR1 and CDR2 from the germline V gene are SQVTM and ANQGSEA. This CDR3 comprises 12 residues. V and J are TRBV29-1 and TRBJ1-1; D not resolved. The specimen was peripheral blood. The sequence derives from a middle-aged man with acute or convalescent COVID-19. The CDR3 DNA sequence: TGCAGCGGCACCGGGTTCGTCACTGAAGCTTTCTTT. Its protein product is CSGTGFVTEAFF.